Each of the 8 T cell receptor beta chains below was sequenced from the same sample in a study of cytomegalovirus exposure and HLA in healthy donors. The study ran its PCR with 60 Vbeta and 13 Jbeta primers. Assay: immunoSEQ multiplex PCR; the TCRdb copy retains only in-frame clones and omits some. The repertoire has more than 85,000 clones, about 80% of them found once; the top ten carry about 3.5%. Sequencing was performed on PBMCs. The receptors here all came from a male donor in good health and CMV-seropositive.

This clone was seen only a few times. V and J are TRBV2 and TRBJ1-4, with unresolved D. The CDR3 consists of 15 residues. The V and J ends lost 7 bases and 14 bases respectively, with 26 bases between them. Per germline, CDR1 SNHLY and CDR2 FYNNEI. CDR3 coding DNA: TGTGCCAGCACCAATGGAAAGGTTACTAATGAGAGGCTGTTTTTT. Its translation is CASTNGKVTNERLFF.

This chain uses TRBV5-3 with TRBJ1-1; D possibly corresponds to TRBD1 (6 bases). TRBV5-3 is reported as an ORF; its role is uncertain. Trimming stripped 3 bases from V and 3 bases from J, with 12 bases between. This CDR3 comprises 14 residues. CDR3 in amino acids: CARSYRDTDTEAFF. The CDR3 nucleotides read TGTGCCAGAAGCTACCGGGACACCGACACTGAAGCTTTCTTT.

The rearrangement links TRBV5-1 to TRBJ1-2; the D gene is possibly TRBD1 (6 bases). This CDR3 region has 14 residues. V was pared by 3 bases and J by 4 bases, with 13 bases between. Germline V lookup: CDR1 SGHRS, CDR2 YFSETQ. The DNA of the CDR3 is TGCGCCAGCAGCTCGTCAGGGGACGGCTATGGCTACACCTTC. Amino acids: CASSSSGDGYGYTF.

This chain uses TRBV2 with TRBJ1-2; 9 nucleotides line up with TRBD1. V trimming: 6 bases; J trimming: 0 bases; junction bases outside the gene matches: 2. The CDR3 is 14 residues long. Germline V gives CDR1 SNHLY, CDR2 FYNNEI. The CDR3, as DNA: TGTGCCAGCAGAGGGGACAGGGCTAACTATGGCTACACCTTC. Protein product: CASRGDRANYGYTF.

V and J are TRBV7-2 and TRBJ2-1; 14 positions agree with TRBD2. V shed 4 bases and J 16 bases; nucleotides not matched to a gene: 12. CDR3 length: 15 amino acids. Germline-derived CDR1 and CDR2 are SGHTA and FQGNSA. CDR3 in amino acids: CASSWPGLAGERQFF. As DNA, the CDR3 is TGTGCCAGCAGCTGGCCGGGACTAGCGGGGGAGCGTCAATTCTTC.

The rearrangement links TRBV6-1 to TRBJ2-6; TRBD1 might be the D (7 bases). Trimming stripped 3 bases from V and 0 bases from J, with 12 bases between. The CDR3 is made up of 17 amino acids. Germline V gene sequence: CDR1 MNHNS, CDR2 SASEGT. In DNA form, the CDR3 reads TGTGCCAGCAGTGAGGAGGGGGCCCTCTCTGGGGCCAACGTCCTGACTTTC. Encoded protein: CASSEEGALSGANVLTF.

This rearrangement joins TRBV12-5 to TRBJ1-1; the match to TRBD1 covers 12 bases. Germline V gene sequence: CDR1 LGHNT, CDR2 FRNRAP. CDR3 length: 18 residues. V lost 4 bases and J lost 2; bases outside the gene matches: 11. DNA for the CDR3: TGTGCTAGTGGTTGGCCAGGGACAGGGGGCTTTTTAAACACTGAAGCTTTCTTT. Translating it yields CASGWPGTGGFLNTEAFF.

The rearrangement joins TRBV19 to TRBJ1-4; 8 bases are a match to TRBD1. The CDR3 runs 19 residues. Germline V lookup: CDR1 LNHDA, CDR2 SQIVND (reference sequence). The V and J ends lost 2 bases and 2 bases, in that order; junction bases with no gene match: 13. This CDR3 reads CASSIRGQERWATNEKLFF. The CDR3, as DNA: TGTGCCAGTAGTATACGGGGACAGGAACGATGGGCGACTAATGAAAAACTGTTTTTT. Combining the CDR3 with reference TRBV19 and TRBJ1-4 gives the whole variable domain DGGITQSPKYLFRKEGQNVTLSCEQNLNHDAMYWYRQDPGQGLRLIYYSQIVNDFQKGDIAEGYSVSREKKESFPLTVTSAQKNPTAFYLCASSIRGQERWATNEKLFFGSGTQLSVL.